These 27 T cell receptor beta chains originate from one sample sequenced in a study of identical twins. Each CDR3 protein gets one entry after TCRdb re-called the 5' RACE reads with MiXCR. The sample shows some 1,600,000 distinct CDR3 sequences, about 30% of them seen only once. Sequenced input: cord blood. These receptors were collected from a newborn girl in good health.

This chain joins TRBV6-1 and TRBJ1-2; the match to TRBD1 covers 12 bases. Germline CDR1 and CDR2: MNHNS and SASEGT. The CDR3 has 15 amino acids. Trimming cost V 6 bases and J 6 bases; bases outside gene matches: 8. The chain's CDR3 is CASRGTGGYTDGYTF. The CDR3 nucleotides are TGTGCCAGCAGGGGGACAGGGGGCTATACCGATGGCTACACCTTC.

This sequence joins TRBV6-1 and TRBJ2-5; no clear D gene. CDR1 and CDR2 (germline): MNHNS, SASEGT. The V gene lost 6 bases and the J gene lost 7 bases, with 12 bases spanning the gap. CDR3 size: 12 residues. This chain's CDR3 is CASSPKHRTQYF. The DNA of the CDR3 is TGTGCCAGCAGCCCTAAGCACCGGACCCAGTACTTC.

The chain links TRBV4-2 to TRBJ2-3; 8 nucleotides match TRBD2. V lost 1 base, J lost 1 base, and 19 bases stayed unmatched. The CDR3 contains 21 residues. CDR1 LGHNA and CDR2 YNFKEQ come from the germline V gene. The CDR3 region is CASSQGAVTIAGLVRTDTQYF. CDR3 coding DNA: TGTGCCAGCAGCCAAGGTGCGGTGACTATAGCGGGGTTAGTTCGCACAGATACGCAGTATTTT.

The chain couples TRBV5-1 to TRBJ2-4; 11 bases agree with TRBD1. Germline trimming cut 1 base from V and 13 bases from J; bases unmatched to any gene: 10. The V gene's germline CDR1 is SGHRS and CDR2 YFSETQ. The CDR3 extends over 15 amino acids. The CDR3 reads CASSLKGQGAREQYF. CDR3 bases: TGCGCCAGCAGCTTGAAAGGACAGGGGGCGCGGGAGCAGTACTTC.

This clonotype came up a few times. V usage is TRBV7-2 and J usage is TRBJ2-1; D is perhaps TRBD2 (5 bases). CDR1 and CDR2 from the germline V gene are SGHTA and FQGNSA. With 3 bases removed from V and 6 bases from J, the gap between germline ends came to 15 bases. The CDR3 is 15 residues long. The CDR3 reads CASSFYPDSFNEQFF. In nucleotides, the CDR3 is TGTGCCAGCAGCTTTTATCCGGACTCTTTCAATGAGCAGTTCTTC.

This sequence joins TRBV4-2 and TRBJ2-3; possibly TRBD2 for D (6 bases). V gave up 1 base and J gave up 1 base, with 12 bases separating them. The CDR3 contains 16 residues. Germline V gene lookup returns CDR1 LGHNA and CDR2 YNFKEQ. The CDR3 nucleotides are TGTGCCAGCAGCCAAGCCTTCGGGAGCGGCACAGATACGCAGTATTTT. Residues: CASSQAFGSGTDTQYF.

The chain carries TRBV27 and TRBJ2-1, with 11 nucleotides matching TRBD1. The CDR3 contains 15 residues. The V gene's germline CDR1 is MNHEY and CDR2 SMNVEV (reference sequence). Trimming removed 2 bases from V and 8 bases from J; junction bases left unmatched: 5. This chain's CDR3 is CASSLGQGALHEQFF. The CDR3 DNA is TGTGCCAGCAGTTTAGGACAGGGGGCGTTACATGAGCAGTTCTTC.

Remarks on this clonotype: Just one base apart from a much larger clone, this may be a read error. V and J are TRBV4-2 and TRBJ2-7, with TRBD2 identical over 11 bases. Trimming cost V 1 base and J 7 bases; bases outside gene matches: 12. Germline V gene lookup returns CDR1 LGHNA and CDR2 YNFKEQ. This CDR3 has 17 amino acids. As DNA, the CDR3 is TGTGCCAGCAGCCAAGTTCAATCTAGCGGGAGGTACAATGAGCAGTACTTC. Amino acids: CASSQVQSSGRYNEQYF.

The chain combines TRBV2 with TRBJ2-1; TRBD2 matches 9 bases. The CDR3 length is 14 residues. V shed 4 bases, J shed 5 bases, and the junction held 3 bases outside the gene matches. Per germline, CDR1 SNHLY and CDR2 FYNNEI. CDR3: CASSAPSGDNEQFF. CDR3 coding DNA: TGTGCCAGCAGTGCCCCTAGCGGGGACAATGAGCAGTTCTTC.

The CDR3: CASSFSRGWTQHF. The DNA of the CDR3 is TGTGCCAGCAGTTTCAGCAGGGGGTGGACCCAGCATTTT. The chain recombines TRBV12-3 or TRBV12-4 with TRBJ1-5; TRBD1 aligns across 7 bases. J was trimmed by 11 bases and V by 3 bases; bases with no gene match: 7. The CDR3 loop spans 13 amino acids.

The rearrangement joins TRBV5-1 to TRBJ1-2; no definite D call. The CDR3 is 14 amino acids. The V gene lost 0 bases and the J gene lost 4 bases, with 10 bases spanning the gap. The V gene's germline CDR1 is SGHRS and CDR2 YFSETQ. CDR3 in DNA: TGCGCCAGCAGCTTGGGGGGTTTCGGCTATGGCTACACCTTC. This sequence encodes CASSLGGFGYGYTF.

CDR3 DNA sequence: TGTGCCAGCAGCTTACCGACCGGACAGGGTTGGATTTCACCCCTCCACTTT. Amino acids: CASSLPTGQGWISPLHF. The J gene is TRBJ1-6, the V gene TRBV7-2, with 8 bases fitting TRBD1. From germline, CDR1 is SGHTA and CDR2 FQGNSA. This CDR3 is built from 17 residues. V was pared by 2 bases and J by 9 bases, with 12 bases of the junction left unmatched.

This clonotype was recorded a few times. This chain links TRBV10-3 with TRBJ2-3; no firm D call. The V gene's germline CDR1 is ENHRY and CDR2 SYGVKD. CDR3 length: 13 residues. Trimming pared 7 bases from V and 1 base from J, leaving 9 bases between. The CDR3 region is CAINQDRTDTQYF. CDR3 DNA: TGTGCCATCAATCAAGATCGCACAGATACGCAGTATTTT.

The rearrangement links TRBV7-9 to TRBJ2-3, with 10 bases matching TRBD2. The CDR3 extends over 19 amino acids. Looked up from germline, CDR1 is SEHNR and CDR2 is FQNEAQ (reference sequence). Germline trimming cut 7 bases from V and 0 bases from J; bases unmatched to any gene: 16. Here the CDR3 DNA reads TGTGCCAGCACAAAGCAGGGACTAGCGCCAAGAACTAGCACAGATACGCAGTATTTT. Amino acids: CASTKQGLAPRTSTDTQYF. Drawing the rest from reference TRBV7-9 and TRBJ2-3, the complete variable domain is DTGVSQNPRHKITKRGQNVTFRCDPISEHNRLYWYRQTLGQGPEFLTYFQNEAQLEKSRLLSDRFSAERPKGSFSTLEIQRTEQGDSAMYLCASTKQGLAPRTSTDTQYFGPGTRLTVL.

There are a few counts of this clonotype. The CDR3 DNA sequence: TGTGCCAGCAGCGCCCTCCCAAGGCACACAGATACGCAGTATTTT. Translated: CASSALPRHTDTQYF. The chain carries TRBV9 and TRBJ2-3, with unresolved D. The CDR3 totals 15 residues. Germline CDR1 SGDLS, CDR2 YYNGEE. The ends were cut back, 3 bases at V and 2 bases at J, with 13 bases in the middle.

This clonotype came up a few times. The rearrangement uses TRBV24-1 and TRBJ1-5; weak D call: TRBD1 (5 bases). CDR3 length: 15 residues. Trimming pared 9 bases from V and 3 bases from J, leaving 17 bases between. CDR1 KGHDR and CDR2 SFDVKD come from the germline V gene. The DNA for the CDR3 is TGTGCCACCGGGTCGGGCAGGGTCTACAATCAGCCCCAGCATTTT. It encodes CATGSGRVYNQPQHF.

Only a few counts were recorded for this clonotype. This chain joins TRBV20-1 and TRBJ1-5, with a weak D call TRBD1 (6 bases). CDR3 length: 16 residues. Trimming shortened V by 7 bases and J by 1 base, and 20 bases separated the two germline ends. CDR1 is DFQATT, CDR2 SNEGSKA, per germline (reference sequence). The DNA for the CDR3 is TGCAGTGTAAAGTGGAGGAACAGGGCAAGCAATCAGCCCCAGCATTTT. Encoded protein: CSVKWRNRASNQPQHF.

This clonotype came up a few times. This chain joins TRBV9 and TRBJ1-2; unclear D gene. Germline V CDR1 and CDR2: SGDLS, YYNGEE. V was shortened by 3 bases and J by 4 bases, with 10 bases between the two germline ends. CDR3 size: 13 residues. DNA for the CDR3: TGTGCCAGCAGCGCTTATGTTGGCTATGGCTACACCTTC. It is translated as CASSAYVGYGYTF.

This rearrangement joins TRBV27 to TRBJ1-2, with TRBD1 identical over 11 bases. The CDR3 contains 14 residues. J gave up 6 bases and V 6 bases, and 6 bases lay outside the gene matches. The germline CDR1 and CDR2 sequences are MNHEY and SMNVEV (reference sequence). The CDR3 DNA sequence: TGTGCCAGCAGCTTTGGACAGGGGGCGGATGGCTACACCTTC. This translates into CASSFGQGADGYTF.

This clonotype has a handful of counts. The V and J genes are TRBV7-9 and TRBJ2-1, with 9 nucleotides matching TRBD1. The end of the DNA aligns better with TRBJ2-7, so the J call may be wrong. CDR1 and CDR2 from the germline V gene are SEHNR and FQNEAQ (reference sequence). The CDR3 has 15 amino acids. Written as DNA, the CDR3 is TGTGCCAGCAGCTCCCGGGACAGGGCCTACAATGAGCAGTACTTC. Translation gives CASSSRDRAYNEQYF.

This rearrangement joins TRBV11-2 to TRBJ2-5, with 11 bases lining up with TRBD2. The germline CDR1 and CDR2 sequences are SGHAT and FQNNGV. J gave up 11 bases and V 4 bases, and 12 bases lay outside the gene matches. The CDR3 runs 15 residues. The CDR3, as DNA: TGTGCCAGCAGCTCGGGGGGGACTAGCGGCCGTGAGCAGTACTTC. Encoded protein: CASSSGGTSGREQYF.

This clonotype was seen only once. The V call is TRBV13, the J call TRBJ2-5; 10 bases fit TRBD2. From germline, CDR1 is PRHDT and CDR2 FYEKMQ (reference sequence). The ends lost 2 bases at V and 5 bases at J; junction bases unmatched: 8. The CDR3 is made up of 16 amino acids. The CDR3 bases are TGTGCCAGCAGCTTAAGGCTAGCGGGAGATTGGGAGACCCAGTACTTC. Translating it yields CASSLRLAGDWETQYF.

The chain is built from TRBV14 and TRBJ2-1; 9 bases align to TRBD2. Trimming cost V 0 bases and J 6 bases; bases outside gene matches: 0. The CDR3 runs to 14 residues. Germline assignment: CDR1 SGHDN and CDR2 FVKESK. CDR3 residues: CASSQEAGGNEQFF. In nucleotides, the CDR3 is TGTGCCAGCAGCCAAGAAGCGGGAGGCAATGAGCAGTTCTTC.

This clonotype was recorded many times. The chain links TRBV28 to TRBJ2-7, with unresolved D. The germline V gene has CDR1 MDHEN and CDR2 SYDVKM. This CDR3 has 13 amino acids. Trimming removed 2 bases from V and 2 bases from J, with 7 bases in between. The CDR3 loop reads CASSLDEAYEQYF. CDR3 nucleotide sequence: TGTGCCAGCAGTTTAGATGAAGCCTACGAGCAGTACTTC. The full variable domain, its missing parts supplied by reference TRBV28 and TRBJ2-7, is DVKVTQSSRYLVKRTGEKVFLECVQDMDHENMFWYRQDPGLGLRLIYFSYDVKMKEKGDIPEGYSVSREKKERFSLILESASTNQTSMYLCASSLDEAYEQYFGPGTRLTVT.

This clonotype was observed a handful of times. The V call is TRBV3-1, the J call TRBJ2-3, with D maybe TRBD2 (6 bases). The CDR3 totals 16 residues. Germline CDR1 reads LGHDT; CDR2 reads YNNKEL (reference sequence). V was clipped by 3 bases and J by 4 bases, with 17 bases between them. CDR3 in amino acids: CASSQFRASVADTQYF. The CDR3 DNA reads TGTGCCAGCAGCCAGTTCAGGGCTAGCGTCGCAGATACGCAGTATTTT.

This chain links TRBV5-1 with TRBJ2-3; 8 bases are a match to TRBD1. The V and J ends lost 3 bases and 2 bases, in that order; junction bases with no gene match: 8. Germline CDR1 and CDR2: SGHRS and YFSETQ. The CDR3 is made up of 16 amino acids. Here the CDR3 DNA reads TGCGCCAGCAGCTGGAGGCAGGGGGCCTTCACAGATACGCAGTATTTT. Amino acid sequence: CASSWRQGAFTDTQYF. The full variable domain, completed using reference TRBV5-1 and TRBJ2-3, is KAGVTQTPRYLIKTRGQQVTLSCSPISGHRSVSWYQQTPGQGLQFLFEYFSETQRNKGNFPGRFSGRQFSNSRSEMNVSTLELGDSALYLCASSWRQGAFTDTQYFGPGTRLTVL.

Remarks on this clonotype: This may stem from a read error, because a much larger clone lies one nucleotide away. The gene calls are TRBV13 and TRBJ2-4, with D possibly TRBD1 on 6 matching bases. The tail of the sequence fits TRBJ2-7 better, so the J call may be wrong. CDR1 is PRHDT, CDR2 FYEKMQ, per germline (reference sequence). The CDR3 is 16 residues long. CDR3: CASSLGPWTAPYEQYF. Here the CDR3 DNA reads TGTGCCAGCAGCTTAGGTCCTTGGACAGCCCCCTACGAGCAGTACTTC.